The sequence of this TCR beta chain was determined in a study of blood T cell repertoires in COVID-19. The assay was immunoSEQ multiplex PCR, and TCRdb's table has in-frame clones only and misses some. Of a few hundred thousand clones listed, approximately 85% are singletons. The sequenced material came from PBMCs or T cells enriched from blood (not recorded which). This receptor was taken from a man in his thirties or forties who had recovered from COVID-19.

The chain's CDR3 is CAWGRSRATEAFF. CDR3 nucleotide sequence: TGTGCCTGGGGACGGAGCAGGGCCACTGAAGCTTTCTTT. The V call is TRBV30, the J call TRBJ1-1, with D perhaps matching TRBD1 (5 bases). Trimming pared 5 bases from V and 4 bases from J, leaving 14 bases between. The CDR3 contains 13 residues. Germline lookup yields CDR1 GTSNPN and CDR2 SVGIG (reference sequence).